This TCR beta chain was profiled in a study of blood T cell repertoires in COVID-19. Study context: The study drew acute and convalescent COVID-19 samples from the United States, Italy and Spain. T cells, B-cell-depleted T cells, or PBMCs provided the cDNA or gDNA that served as material.

This clone was recorded only once. As processed by the authors: Counts of nucleated cells, estimated from reference gene primer amplification, were obtained. TCRdb's table, derived via immunoSEQ multiplex PCR, lists solely in-frame clones and lacks some. That table supplies the V and J calls and clone size; D and trimming were determined from the DNA. The sample contains 87,000 or so clones, more than 70% of which appear only once. Germline V gene data show CDR1 as MDHEN and CDR2 as SYDVKM. This CDR3 has 15 amino acids. The V and J ends lost 7 bases and 2 bases, in that order; junction bases with no gene match: 11.

This TCR was recovered from a woman older than 75 in a cohort sampled during active or convalescent COVID-19. J is TRBJ2-7 and V is TRBV28; 7 bases are a match to TRBD1. The material sequenced was peripheral blood. The CDR3 sequence is CASNTNWGQTYEQYF. The CDR3, as DNA: TGTGCCAGCAATACGAACTGGGGACAGACCTACGAGCAGTACTTC.